This T cell receptor (beta chain) comes out of a study of neoadjuvant nivolumab and ipilimumab in lung cancer. On the study more broadly: The combination arm added day-1 ipilimumab 1 mg/kg to nivolumab 3 mg/kg on days 1, 15, 29. Study findings and constraints: From pretherapy to surgery, tumor richness and clonality rose with dual therapy. Pathologic regression was not significantly tied to TCR clonality.

Profiled with immunoSEQ multiplex PCR; TCRdb holds only in-frame clones, not every one. The profile shows 39,000 or so clones, roughly 87% of them singletons. Of note for this clone: The target antigen is unknown.

V was shortened by 0 bases and J by 6 bases, with 13 bases between the two germline ends. Germline V CDR1 and CDR2: SGHRS, YFSETQ. The CDR3 consists of 15 residues. The input for sequencing was peripheral blood, taken before neoadjuvant nivolumab, alone or with ipilimumab. The chain recombines TRBV5-1 with TRBJ2-1; D not certain. The receptor was derived from an adult with non-small cell lung cancer. CDR3 residues: CASSLGTRKGNEQFF. The CDR3 nucleotides read TGCGCCAGCAGCTTGGGGACGCGGAAGGGCAATGAGCAGTTCTTC.